This TCR beta chain stems from a study of blood T cell repertoires in COVID-19. Some clones are missing from TCRdb's copy, which holds only in-frame ones; the method was immunoSEQ multiplex PCR. The sample lists around 120,000 clones, roughly 90% occurring once. Germline loops: CDR1 LGHNA, CDR2 YSLEER. V was pared by 3 bases and J by 5 bases, with 16 bases between. The CDR3 runs 16 residues. The sample taken for sequencing was peripheral blood. The clonotype was recovered from a woman aged 55-69 years with COVID-19, enrolled during active disease. The rearrangement uses TRBV4-3 and TRBJ2-2; the D gene is possibly TRBD1 (7 bases). The CDR3 DNA reads as TGCGCCAGCAGCCAGGAGGGACAGACCATAACCGGGGAGCTGTTTTTT. It yields the protein CASSQEGQTITGELFF.